This TCR beta chain was recovered during a study of blood T cell repertoires in COVID-19. In the study overall: From T cells, B-cell-depleted T cells, or PBMCs came the material, which was cDNA or gDNA.

Germline CDR1 is SGDLS and CDR2 is YYNGEE. Trimming took 2 bases from V and 0 from J, leaving 14 bases between them. This CDR3 has 16 residues. Method: immunoSEQ multiplex PCR; TCRdb's copy keeps in-frame clones and lacks some. The sample has about 170,000 clones, about four fifths seen once. Sequencing was done on a sample of peripheral blood. This receptor was identified in a woman older than 75 with active or convalescent COVID-19. The chain is built from TRBV9 and TRBJ1-1; possible D gene TRBD1, 5 bases. The CDR3 region has the DNA TGTGCCAGCAGCGTTGGGGCGGGGCCTATGAACACTGAAGCTTTCTTT. Translating gives CASSVGAGPMNTEAFF.